The sequence of this TCR beta chain was determined in a study of OX40 agonist ivuxolimab in advanced cancers. Using immunoSEQ multiplex PCR, the repertoire was profiled, and TCRdb retains in-frame clones only, with some absent. This table has about 34,000 clones, 81% appearing once. After removal of 5 bases from V and 4 bases from J, the junction contained 8 bases not matched to a gene. This CDR3 has 15 residues. Looked up from germline, CDR1 is SGHTA and CDR2 is FQGNSA. This sequence originates from an adult with an advanced solid tumor such as melanoma, head and neck, liver or kidney cancer. The specimen comprised CD4+ or CD8+ T cells sorted from blood, sampled in a trial of the OX40 agonist ivuxolimab. The J gene is TRBJ2-1, the V gene TRBV7-2; 7 nucleotides agree with TRBD2. This CDR3 reads CASSRMSGVYNEQFF. CDR3 sequence (DNA): TGTGCCAGCAGCCGAATGAGCGGGGTTTACAATGAGCAGTTCTTC.